One sample yielded the 14 T cell receptor beta chains listed below, sequenced in a study of long-term antiretroviral therapy in people with HIV. A v3.0 immunoSEQ assay was performed at survey level. Here immunoSEQ multiplex PCR was the method, and the copy in TCRdb shows in-frame clones only, minus some. The sample contains about 20,000 clones, approximately 88% of which appear only once. This specimen was unsorted PBMCs, taken 2.1 years after starting antiretroviral therapy. The source is a man younger than 35 with HIV.

V gene TRBV7-2 combines with J gene TRBJ1-2, with D maybe TRBD1 (5 bases). The CDR3 loop spans 17 amino acids. V was cut by 2 bases and J by 0 bases, with 16 bases left in between. The germline gives CDR1 SGHTA, CDR2 FQGNSA. Written as DNA, the CDR3 is TGTGCCAGCAGCTTATCAGGGAGCCAACCTTCTAACTATGGCTACACCTTC. Translated: CASSLSGSQPSNYGYTF. The variable domain in full, completed from reference TRBV7-2 and TRBJ1-2, reads GAGVSQSPSNKVTEKGKDVELRCDPISGHTALYWYRQSLGQGLEFLIYFQGNSAPDKSGLPSDRFSAERTGGSVSTLTIQRTQQEDSAVYLCASSLSGSQPSNYGYTFGSGTRLTVV.

This chain uses TRBV11-1 with TRBJ2-5, with 7 bases that match TRBD2. Trimming at V came to 1 base and at J to 1 base, leaving 12 bases not matched to a gene. The CDR3 covers 18 residues. Germline CDR1 is SGHAT and CDR2 is FQDESV (reference sequence). As DNA, the CDR3 is TGTGCCAGCAGCTTAGAGTTTGGAGGACTAGGAGTCCAAGAGACCCAGTACTTC. It codes for CASSLEFGGLGVQETQYF.

The chain combines TRBV12-5 with TRBJ1-1; maybe TRBD1 (5 bases). CDR3 length: 14 residues. CDR1 and CDR2 (germline): LGHNT, FRNRAP. V lost 6 bases to trimming and J lost 6 bases, with 17 bases between them. The CDR3, as DNA: TGTGCTAGTGGAAATCCTCAGGGAGGGGCTGAAGCTTTCTTT. This translates into CASGNPQGGAEAFF.

The chain recombines TRBV2 with TRBJ2-2; 11 bases align to TRBD2. Germline trimming cut 5 bases from V and 7 bases from J; bases unmatched to any gene: 12. Germline values: CDR1 SNHLY, CDR2 FYNNEI. There are 17 residues in the CDR3. The CDR3 sequence is CASSFGVSGGAIGELFF. The CDR3, as DNA: TGTGCCAGCAGTTTCGGCGTTAGCGGGGGGGCCATCGGGGAGCTGTTTTTT.

The rearrangement joins TRBV7-6 to TRBJ1-5; 7 positions match TRBD1. The J segment lost 7 bases and the V segment lost 1 base, leaving 4 bases of the junction unmatched. The CDR3 runs 14 residues. Germline V gene sequence: CDR1 SGHVS, CDR2 FNYEAQ. The CDR3 sequence: CASSLGQGWQPQHF. The CDR3 coding sequence is TGTGCCAGCAGCTTAGGACAGGGTTGGCAGCCCCAGCATTTT.

The V call is TRBV7-2, the J call TRBJ2-1; a possible D gene is TRBD2 (6 bases). Germline values: CDR1 SGHTA, CDR2 FQGNSA. The ends were cut back, 5 bases at V and 6 bases at J, with 17 bases in the middle. The CDR3 length is 15 residues. The CDR3 DNA reads as TGTGCCAGCAGCCCCAAAGCGGGCGTCGCCAATGAGCAGTTCTTC. Translated, it gives CASSPKAGVANEQFF.

The J gene is TRBJ2-7, the V gene TRBV5-1; tentatively, D is TRBD1 (6 bases). Between the trimmed V and J ends, which lost 4 bases and 4 bases, there was a span of 15 bases. This CDR3 is 14 amino acids long. CDR1 and CDR2 from the germline V gene are SGHRS and YFSETQ. The CDR3 DNA follows: TGCGCCAGCAGCGTGGACAGTCCGAGTTACGAGCAGTACTTC. It translates to CASSVDSPSYEQYF. The complete variable domain, with remaining parts taken from reference TRBV5-1 and TRBJ2-7, reads KAGVTQTPRYLIKTRGQQVTLSCSPISGHRSVSWYQQTPGQGLQFLFEYFSETQRNKGNFPGRFSGRQFSNSRSEMNVSTLELGDSALYLCASSVDSPSYEQYFGPGTRLTVT.

The chain joins TRBV11-2 to TRBJ2-7, with no clear D. Trimming shortened V by 1 base and J by 3 bases, and 7 bases separated the two germline ends. CDR1 SGHAT and CDR2 FQNNGV come from the germline V gene. The CDR3 spans 13 residues. The DNA for the CDR3 is TGTGCCAGCAGCTTAGGCTACCTCTACGAGCAGTACTTC. Translating gives CASSLGYLYEQYF.

The genes are TRBV7-8 and TRBJ1-3; no clear D. Trimming removed 0 bases from V and 0 bases from J, with 9 bases in between. The germline CDR1 and CDR2 sequences are SGHVS and FQNEAQ. The CDR3 consists of 16 residues. CDR3 in DNA: TGTGCCAGCAGCTTAGCGCGGGCAGACTCTGGAAACACCATATATTTT. Its protein product is CASSLARADSGNTIYF.

The V and J genes are TRBV7-2 and TRBJ1-5, with 7 bases aligning to TRBD1. Germline loops: CDR1 SGHTA, CDR2 FQGNSA. The CDR3 extends over 15 amino acids. The V segment lost 3 bases and the J segment 4 bases; nucleotides outside the gene matches: 6. This chain's CDR3 is CASSLEQGKNQPQHF. The CDR3 DNA is TGTGCCAGCAGCTTGGAACAGGGGAAGAATCAGCCCCAGCATTTT.

The CDR3 sequence is CASSPGTSGVSGELFF. The CDR3 region has the DNA TGTGCCAGCAGCCCCGGGACTAGCGGGGTCAGCGGGGAGCTGTTTTTT. This sequence joins TRBV27 and TRBJ2-2; TRBD2 aligns across 13 bases. The CDR3 extends over 16 amino acids. Per the germline V gene, CDR1 is MNHEY and CDR2 is SMNVEV (reference sequence). J lost 7 bases, V lost 6 bases, and 8 bases had no gene match.

This clone showed up just once. This chain links TRBV9 with TRBJ1-3; tentatively, D is TRBD1 (5 bases). The germline V gene has CDR1 SGDLS and CDR2 YYNGEE. This CDR3 spans 16 amino acids. V lost 4 bases and J lost 6, with 20 bases in between. The CDR3 DNA follows: TGTGCCAGCAGCCCCCGCGGGCAGGGTGGTTCAAACACCATATATTTT. Translated, it gives CASSPRGQGGSNTIYF. Full variable domain (rest looked up from reference TRBV9 and TRBJ1-3): DSGVTQTPKHLITATGQRVTLRCSPRSGDLSVYWYQQSLDQGLQFLIQYYNGEERAKGNILERFSAQQFPDLHSELNLSSLELGDSALYFCASSPRGQGGSNTIYFGEGSWLTVV.

J is TRBJ2-3 and V is TRBV6-5; D is uncertain. Germline V lookup: CDR1 MNHEY, CDR2 SVGAGI. The length of the CDR3 is 13 residues. V was shortened by 6 bases and J by 8 bases, with 15 bases between the two germline ends. The CDR3 DNA follows: TGTGCCAGCAGCCGTAATACAGCCGGTACGCAGTATTTT. It specifies CASSRNTAGTQYF.

CDR3 coding DNA: TGTGCCAGCAGTTTAGGGACAGGCATCTCTGGGGCCAACGTCCTGACTTTC. It codes for CASSLGTGISGANVLTF. This rearrangement joins TRBV27 to TRBJ2-6, with 8 bases aligning to TRBD1. V gave up 2 bases and J gave up 0 bases; unmatched junction bases: 3. The CDR3 has 17 amino acids. Looked up from germline, CDR1 is MNHEY and CDR2 is SMNVEV (reference sequence).